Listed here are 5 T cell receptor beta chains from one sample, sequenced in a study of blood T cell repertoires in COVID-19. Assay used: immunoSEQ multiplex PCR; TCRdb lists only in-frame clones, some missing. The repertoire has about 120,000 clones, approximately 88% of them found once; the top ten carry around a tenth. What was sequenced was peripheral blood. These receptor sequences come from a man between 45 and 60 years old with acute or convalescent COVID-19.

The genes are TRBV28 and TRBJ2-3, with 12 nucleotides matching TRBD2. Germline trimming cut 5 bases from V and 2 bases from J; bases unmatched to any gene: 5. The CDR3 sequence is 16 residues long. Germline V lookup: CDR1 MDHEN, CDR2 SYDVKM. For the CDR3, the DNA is TGTGCCAGCAGTCGGGGACTAGCGGGTTTCACAGATACGCAGTATTTT. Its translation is CASSRGLAGFTDTQYF.

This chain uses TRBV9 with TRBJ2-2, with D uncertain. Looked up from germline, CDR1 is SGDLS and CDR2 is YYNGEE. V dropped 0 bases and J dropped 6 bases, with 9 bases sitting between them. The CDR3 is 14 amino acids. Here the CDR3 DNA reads TGTGCCAGCAGCGTAGTGGAGCGCTCCGGGGAGCTGTTTTTT. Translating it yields CASSVVERSGELFF.

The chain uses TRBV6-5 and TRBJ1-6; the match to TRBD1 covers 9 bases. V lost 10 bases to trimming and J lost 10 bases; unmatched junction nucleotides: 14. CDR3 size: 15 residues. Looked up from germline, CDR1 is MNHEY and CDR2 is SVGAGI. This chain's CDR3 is CATDRLDRGLSPLHF. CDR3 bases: TGTGCCACCGACCGACTAGACAGGGGGTTGTCACCCCTCCACTTT.

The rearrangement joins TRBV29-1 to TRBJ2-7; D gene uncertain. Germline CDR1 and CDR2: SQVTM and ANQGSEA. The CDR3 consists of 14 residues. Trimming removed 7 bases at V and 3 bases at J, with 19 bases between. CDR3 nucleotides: TGCAGCGCTGCTAAGCCTGCAGGTGACTACGAGCAGTACTTC. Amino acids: CSAAKPAGDYEQYF.

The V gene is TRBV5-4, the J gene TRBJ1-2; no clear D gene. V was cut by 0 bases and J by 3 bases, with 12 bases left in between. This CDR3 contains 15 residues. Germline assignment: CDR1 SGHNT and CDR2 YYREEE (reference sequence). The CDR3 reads CASSLGTARYYGYTF. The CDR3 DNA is TGTGCCAGCAGCTTGGGAACAGCCAGGTACTATGGCTACACCTTC.